The present T cell receptor (beta chain) was sequenced within a study of CD8 T cells in ankylosing spondylitis. Ten or more counts support this clonotype. Its antigen is not known. Preparation of TCR beta libraries was done by quantitative 5'-RACE with molecular barcodes. One entry per CDR3 protein results from TCRdb running MiXCR on the 5' RACE reads. The profile shows some 340,000 distinct CDR3 sequences, roughly 14% of them singletons. Study results and limitations: Earlier reports found some motif variants in synovial fluid and blood in reactive arthritis. Those disease-linked clones were CD8+; they were also relatively rare in peripheral blood.

Germline CDR1 is LNHDA and CDR2 is SQIVND (reference sequence). The CDR3 is 16 residues long. Trimming removed 7 bases from V and 4 bases from J, with 20 bases in between. This chain connects TRBV19 to TRBJ1-5; possibly TRBD1 for D (5 bases). The source is a male donor with ankylosing spondylitis or in good health (not recorded which). Sequenced material: blood, either unsorted or a sorted T cell fraction (not recorded which). The CDR3 coding sequence is TGTGCCAGTAAGGACCCAGACAAGGGGCAAAATCAGCCCCAGCATTTT. Protein sequence: CASKDPDKGQNQPQHF.